Following are 18 T cell receptor beta chains from one sample sequenced in a study of identical twins. Via MiXCR, TCRdb re-called the 5' RACE reads, giving one row per CDR3 protein. The sample has some 560,000 distinct CDR3 sequences, 9% to 10% seen once. These data were also reused for a study on yellow fever vaccine responses in identical twins.

Sequenced input: PBMCs. These receptors all stem from a woman aged 18 to 35 in good health.

This clonotype has more than one count but fewer than ten. The CDR3 here is CASSKGQGSSYEQYF. The CDR3 DNA follows: TGCGCCAGCAGCAAGGGACAGGGGAGCTCCTACGAGCAGTACTTC. The J gene is TRBJ2-7, the V gene TRBV5-1; 10 positions match TRBD1. The CDR3 runs 15 residues. In germline, CDR1 is SGHRS, CDR2 YFSETQ. V lost 4 bases to trimming and J lost 0 bases; unmatched junction nucleotides: 4. Supplemented by reference TRBV5-1 and TRBJ2-7, the full variable domain reads KAGVTQTPRYLIKTRGQQVTLSCSPISGHRSVSWYQQTPGQGLQFLFEYFSETQRNKGNFPGRFSGRQFSNSRSEMNVSTLELGDSALYLCASSKGQGSSYEQYFGPGTRLTVT.

The rearrangement links TRBV6-5 to TRBJ1-1; 7 bases map to TRBD1. Germline loops: CDR1 MNHEY, CDR2 SVGAGI. Losses at the gene ends were 0 bases for V and 10 bases for J; bases not matched to a gene: 11. CDR3 length: 15 amino acids. CDR3 in amino acids: CASSYSGQVGTGAFF. The CDR3 bases are TGTGCCAGCAGTTACTCCGGACAGGTCGGCACAGGAGCTTTCTTT.

This clonotype turned up a few times. The chain has TRBV5-1 and TRBJ1-2; D not certain. CDR3 length: 13 residues. Per the germline V gene, CDR1 is SGHRS and CDR2 is YFSETQ. V lost 4 bases to trimming and J lost 4 bases, with 11 bases between them. The DNA for the CDR3 is TGCGCCAGCAGCGCCGACGGAGGCTATGGCTACACCTTC. Protein product: CASSADGGYGYTF.

A few counts support this clonotype. The V and J genes are TRBV6-1 and TRBJ2-7, with 8 bases aligning to TRBD1. V lost 2 bases to trimming and J lost 6 bases; unmatched junction nucleotides: 12. Germline-derived CDR1 and CDR2 are MNHNS and SASEGT. This CDR3 is 16 amino acids long. The CDR3 is CASSEKWQGAPREQYF. CDR3 bases: TGTGCCAGCAGTGAAAAATGGCAGGGGGCGCCTCGCGAGCAGTACTTC.

This clonotype has only a few counts. At one of its ends the junction is not consistent with the germline gene, which may arise from a read error. CDR3 sequence (DNA): TGTGCCACCAGCGCTACCAGAGGCACCTACGAGCAGTACTTC. This encodes CATSATRGTYEQYF. The chain has TRBV14 and TRBJ2-7; no reliable D call. Germline V CDR1 and CDR2: SGHDN, FVKESK. CDR3 length: 14 amino acids.

The CDR3 bases are TGTGCCAGCAGCTTCGGACTAGCGGGAGGGCCCGGGGAGCTGTTTTTT. It specifies CASSFGLAGGPGELFF. This sequence joins TRBV7-6 and TRBJ2-2; TRBD2 matches at 15 bases. Germline CDR1 is SGHVS and CDR2 is FNYEAQ. This CDR3 is 16 amino acids long. With 3 bases clipped from V and 6 bases from J, the junction kept 2 bases outside the gene matches.

The chain employs TRBV20-1 and TRBJ2-2; D is unclear. The CDR3 spans 14 residues. V was trimmed by 5 bases and J by 4 bases, leaving 14 bases between them. The germline V gene has CDR1 DFQATT and CDR2 SNEGSKA (reference sequence). CDR3 region: CSAPEDGPTGELFF. In DNA, the CDR3 is TGCAGTGCTCCCGAAGACGGGCCCACCGGGGAGCTGTTTTTT.

J is TRBJ2-2 and V is TRBV15; the match to TRBD2 covers 12 bases. Trimming at V came to 5 bases and at J to 3 bases, leaving 4 bases not matched to a gene. Germline V gene lookup returns CDR1 LNHNV and CDR2 YYDKDF (reference sequence). The CDR3 sequence is 16 residues long. DNA of the CDR3: TGTGCCACCAGCGGGGGACTAGCGGGTCACACCGGGGAGCTGTTTTTT. Residues: CATSGGLAGHTGELFF.

The V gene is TRBV2, the J gene TRBJ2-1; no firm D call. Germline V gene lookup returns CDR1 SNHLY and CDR2 FYNNEI. The V and J ends lost 4 bases and 0 bases respectively, with 10 bases between them. CDR3 length equals 15 residues. Written as DNA, the CDR3 is TGTGCCAGCAGTGCCGGGCCGAGCTCCTACAATGAGCAGTTCTTC. It encodes CASSAGPSSYNEQFF. The variable domain in full, completed from reference TRBV2 and TRBJ2-1, reads EPEVTQTPSHQVTQMGQEVILRCVPISNHLYFYWYRQILGQKVEFLVSFYNNEISEKSEIFDDQFSVERPDGSNFTLKIRSTKLEDSAMYFCASSAGPSSYNEQFFGPGTRLTVL.

The genes are TRBV5-1 and TRBJ1-6; 7 nucleotides align to TRBD1. The J segment lost 9 bases and the V segment lost 4 bases, leaving 7 bases of the junction unmatched. CDR1 SGHRS and CDR2 YFSETQ come from the germline V gene. The CDR3 has 14 residues. CDR3 sequence (DNA): TGCGCCAGCAGCAACGGGACAGACTTTTCACCCCTCCACTTT. This sequence encodes CASSNGTDFSPLHF.

This clonotype was seen a handful of times. This chain joins TRBV6-1 and TRBJ2-3, with 15 bases fitting TRBD2. The CDR3 extends over 17 amino acids. Trimming at V came to 6 bases and at J to 4 bases, leaving 8 bases not matched to a gene. Germline-derived CDR1 and CDR2 are MNHNS and SASEGT. The CDR3 here is CASSRTSGGAGADTQYF. In DNA form, the CDR3 reads TGTGCCAGCAGCAGGACTAGCGGGGGGGCCGGAGCAGATACGCAGTATTTT.

This clonotype came up a few times. V is TRBV20-1 and J is TRBJ2-7; 13 positions agree with TRBD2. V dropped 3 bases and J dropped 2; count of bases not matched to a gene: 16. The germline V gene has CDR1 DFQATT and CDR2 SNEGSKA (reference sequence). The CDR3 runs 19 residues. The CDR3 loop reads CSASRARAGLAGQAYEQYF. CDR3 bases: TGCAGTGCTAGTAGAGCTCGGGCGGGACTAGCGGGACAAGCCTACGAGCAGTACTTC.

As for this clonotype: The germline gene is not matched at one end of the junction; a read error may be the cause. The CDR3 here is CASSPTVYNEQFF. The CDR3 region has the DNA TGTGCTAGCAGCCCGACAGTCTACAATGAGCAGTTCTTC. The chain carries TRBV7-7 and TRBJ2-1, with D perhaps TRBD1 (5 bases). Germline loops: CDR1 SSHAT, CDR2 FNYEAQ (reference sequence). CDR3 size: 13 residues.

This clonotype was observed at least ten times. The rearrangement uses TRBV6-5 and TRBJ1-2; a weak D match, TRBD1 (5 bases). Trimming stripped 0 bases from V and 3 bases from J, with 11 bases between. The length of the CDR3 is 15 residues. The germline V gene encodes CDR1 MNHEY and CDR2 SVGAGI. The CDR3, as DNA: TGTGCCAGCAGTTACTCGCGGCCCAGGGACTATGGCTACACCTTC. This codes for CASSYSRPRDYGYTF.

This clonotype occurred many times. This chain joins TRBV4-3 and TRBJ1-2; weak D call: TRBD1 (5 bases). The CDR3 totals 16 residues. The germline CDR1 and CDR2 sequences are LGHNA and YSLEER. Trimming stripped 0 bases from V and 7 bases from J, with 18 bases between. CDR3 amino acids: CASSQDRGEAGSGYTF. The DNA for the CDR3 is TGCGCCAGCAGCCAAGATAGAGGGGAGGCAGGCTCTGGCTACACCTTC.

Only a few counts were recorded for this clonotype. The chain carries TRBV5-6 and TRBJ2-3, with D uncertain. This CDR3 is built from 15 residues. Trimming stripped 4 bases from V and 2 bases from J, with 14 bases between. CDR1 and CDR2 (germline): SGHDT, YYEEEE. CDR3 DNA: TGTGCCAGCAGCCCGCCCGGGCCCAACACAGATACGCAGTATTTT. It is translated as CASSPPGPNTDTQYF.

This clonotype was recorded at least ten times. The chain links TRBV7-2 to TRBJ2-7; D possibly corresponds to TRBD2 (7 bases). CDR1 and CDR2 from the germline V gene are SGHTA and FQGNSA. V dropped 2 bases and J dropped 2 bases, with 10 bases sitting between them. This CDR3 has 14 amino acids. CDR3 residues: CASSLYGGPYEQYF. The CDR3 nucleotides read TGTGCCAGCAGCTTATACGGGGGGCCCTACGAGCAGTACTTC.

This clonotype was observed a few times. The V and J genes are TRBV7-2 and TRBJ2-7, with TRBD1 as a possible D gene (6 bases). The CDR3 is 16 residues long. Trimming took 2 bases from V and 0 from J, leaving 14 bases between them. The germline V gene encodes CDR1 SGHTA and CDR2 FQGNSA. The CDR3 nucleotides are TGTGCCAGCAGCTTAACCGGGACACTCATCTCCTACGAGCAGTACTTC. Residues: CASSLTGTLISYEQYF.